This entry lists 5 T cell receptor beta chains sequenced from one sample in a study of Ad26.COV2.S vaccination and SARS-CoV-2 variants. As for treatment: some 20 received Ad26.COV2.S at low or high dose, single or two shots; roughly five received placebo; per-sample allocation not given. The study sampled participants on day 63 after the first vaccine or placebo injection. TCRdb's copy holds only in-frame clones and misses some; the assay was immunoSEQ multiplex PCR. The sample includes 400,000 to 450,000 clones, 75% to 95% of them seen just once. Material: peripheral blood, obtained in a trial of Ad26.COV2.S vaccine versus placebo. These receptors came from a person aged 18 to 65 who received the Ad26.COV2.S COVID-19 vaccine or a placebo.

This rearrangement joins TRBV15 to TRBJ1-4; no clear D gene. CDR1 and CDR2 from the germline V gene are LNHNV and YYDKDF (reference sequence). The CDR3 runs to 15 residues. Trimming left V 0 bases short and J 4 bases short, with 9 bases between. In DNA, the CDR3 is TGTGCCACCAGCAGAGATCGACGGATTAATGAAAAACTGTTTTTT. Protein product: CATSRDRRINEKLFF.

The V and J genes are TRBV10-3 and TRBJ1-6; TRBD1 matches at 11 bases. Losses at the gene ends were 6 bases for V and 7 bases for J; bases not matched to a gene: 5. Germline-derived CDR1 and CDR2 are ENHRY and SYGVKD. The CDR3 has 15 residues. CDR3 nucleotides: TGTGCCATCAGAGGGACAGGGGGTAGCAATTCACCCCTCCACTTT. Translation: CAIRGTGGSNSPLHF.

The chain couples TRBV30 to TRBJ2-7, with D perhaps TRBD1 or TRBD2 (5 bases each). CDR3 length: 17 residues. The germline V and J ends were trimmed by 1 base and 1 base, with 20 bases remaining between them. Germline V gives CDR1 GTSNPN, CDR2 SVGIG (reference sequence). CDR3 loop: CAWSAAGTSGGSYEQYF. The CDR3 DNA follows: TGTGCCTGGAGTGCCGCCGGGACCTCCGGTGGATCCTACGAGCAGTACTTC.

CDR3 amino acids: CASKIDTNTEAFF. The CDR3 DNA reads as TGTGCCAGCAAAATCGACACCAACACTGAAGCTTTCTTT. This sequence joins TRBV6-4 and TRBJ1-1, with unresolved D. CDR3 length: 13 residues. Trimming removed 7 bases at V and 2 bases at J, with 11 bases between. The germline CDR1 and CDR2 sequences are MRHNA and SNTAGT.

The chain is built from TRBV25-1 and TRBJ1-3; TRBD1 is a possible D gene (5 bases). The germline CDR1 and CDR2 sequences are MGHDK and SYGVNS. Trimming took off 1 base at V and 0 bases at J, with 13 bases between the two ends. The CDR3 runs to 17 residues. This chain's CDR3 is CASSESTGVRSGNTIYF. For the CDR3, the DNA is TGTGCCAGCAGTGAATCTACAGGAGTTCGCTCTGGAAACACCATATATTTT.